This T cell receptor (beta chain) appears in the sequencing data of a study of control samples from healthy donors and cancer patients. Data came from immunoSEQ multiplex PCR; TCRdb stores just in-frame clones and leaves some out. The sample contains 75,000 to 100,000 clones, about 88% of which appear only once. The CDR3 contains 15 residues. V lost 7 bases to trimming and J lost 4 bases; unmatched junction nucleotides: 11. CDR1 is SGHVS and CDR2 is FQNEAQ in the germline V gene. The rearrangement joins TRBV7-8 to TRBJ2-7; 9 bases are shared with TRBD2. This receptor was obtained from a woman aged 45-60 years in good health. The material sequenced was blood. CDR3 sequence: CASTPGRTSVYEQYF. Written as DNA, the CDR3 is TGTGCCAGCACTCCAGGACGGACTAGCGTGTACGAGCAGTACTTC.